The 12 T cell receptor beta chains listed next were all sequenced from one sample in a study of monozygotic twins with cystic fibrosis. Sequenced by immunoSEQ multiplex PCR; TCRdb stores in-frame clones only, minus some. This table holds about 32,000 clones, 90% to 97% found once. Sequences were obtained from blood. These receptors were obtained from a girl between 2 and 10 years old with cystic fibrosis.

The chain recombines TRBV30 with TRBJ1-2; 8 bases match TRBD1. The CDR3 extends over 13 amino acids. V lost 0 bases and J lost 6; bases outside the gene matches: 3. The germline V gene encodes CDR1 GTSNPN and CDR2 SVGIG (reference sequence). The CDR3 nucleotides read TGTGCCTGGAGTGTGCAGGGGGCAAATGGCTACACCTTC. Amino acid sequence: CAWSVQGANGYTF. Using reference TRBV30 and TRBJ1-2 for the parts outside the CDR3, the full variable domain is SQTIHQWPATLVQPVGSPLSLECTVEGTSNPNLYWYRQAAGRGLQLLFYSVGIGQISSEVPQNLSASRPQDRQFILSSKKLLLSDSGFYLCAWSVQGANGYTFGSGTRLTVV.

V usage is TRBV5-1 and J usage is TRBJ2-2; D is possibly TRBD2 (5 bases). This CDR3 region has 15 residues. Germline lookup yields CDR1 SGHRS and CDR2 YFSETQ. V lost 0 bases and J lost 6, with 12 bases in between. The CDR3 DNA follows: TGCGCCAGCAGCTTGGATCGGGGTACCGCCGGGGAGCTGTTTTTT. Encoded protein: CASSLDRGTAGELFF.

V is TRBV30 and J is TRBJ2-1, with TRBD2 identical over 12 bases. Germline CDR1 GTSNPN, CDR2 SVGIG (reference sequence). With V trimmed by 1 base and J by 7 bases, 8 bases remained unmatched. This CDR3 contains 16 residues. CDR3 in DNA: TGTGCCTGGAGTGGCCTCGGACTAGCGGGAAAGAATGAGCAGTTCTTC. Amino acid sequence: CAWSGLGLAGKNEQFF.

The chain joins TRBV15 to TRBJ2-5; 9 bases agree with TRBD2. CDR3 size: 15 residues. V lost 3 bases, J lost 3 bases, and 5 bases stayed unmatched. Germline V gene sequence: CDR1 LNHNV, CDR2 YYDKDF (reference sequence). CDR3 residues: CATSRGGGREETQYF. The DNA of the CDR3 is TGTGCCACCAGCAGGGGCGGCGGGAGGGAAGAGACCCAGTACTTC.

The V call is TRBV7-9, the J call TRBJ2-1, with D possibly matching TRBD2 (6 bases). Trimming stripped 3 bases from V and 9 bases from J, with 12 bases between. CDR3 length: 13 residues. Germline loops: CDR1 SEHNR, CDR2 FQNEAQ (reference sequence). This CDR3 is CASSFGGTGEQFF. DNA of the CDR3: TGTGCCAGCAGCTTTGGCGGGACTGGTGAGCAGTTCTTC.

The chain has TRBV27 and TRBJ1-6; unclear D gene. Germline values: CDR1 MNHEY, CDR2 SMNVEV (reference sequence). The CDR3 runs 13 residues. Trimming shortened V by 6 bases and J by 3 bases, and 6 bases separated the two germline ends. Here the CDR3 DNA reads TGTGCCAGCAGGGACCGCTATAATTCACCCCTCCACTTT. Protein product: CASRDRYNSPLHF.

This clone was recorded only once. CDR3 DNA: TGTGCCAGCAGTGGCGGGAATCAGCCCCAGCATTTT. As protein: CASSGGNQPQHF. This chain links TRBV27 with TRBJ1-5, with D unresolved. V was cut by 5 bases and J by 4 bases, with 6 bases left in between. Germline V lookup: CDR1 MNHEY, CDR2 SMNVEV (reference sequence). This CDR3 has 12 residues.

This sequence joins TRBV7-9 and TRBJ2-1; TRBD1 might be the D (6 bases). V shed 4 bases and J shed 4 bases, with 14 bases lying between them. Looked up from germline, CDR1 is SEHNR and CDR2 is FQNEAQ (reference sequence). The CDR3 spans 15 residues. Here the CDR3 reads CASSSRDTKYNEQFF. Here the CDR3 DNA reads TGTGCCAGCAGCTCCCGGGACACGAAATACAATGAGCAGTTCTTC.

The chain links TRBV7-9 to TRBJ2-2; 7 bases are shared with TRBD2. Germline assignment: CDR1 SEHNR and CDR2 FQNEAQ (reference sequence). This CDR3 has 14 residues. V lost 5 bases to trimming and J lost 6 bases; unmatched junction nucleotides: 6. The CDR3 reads CASSAGLDAGELFF. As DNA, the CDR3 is TGTGCCAGCAGCGCAGGACTAGATGCCGGGGAGCTGTTTTTT.

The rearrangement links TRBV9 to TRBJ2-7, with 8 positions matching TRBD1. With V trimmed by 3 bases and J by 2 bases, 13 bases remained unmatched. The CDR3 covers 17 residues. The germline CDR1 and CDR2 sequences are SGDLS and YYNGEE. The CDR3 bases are TGTGCCAGCAGCGCCCTTCCCGGACAGGGAAAACCCTACGAGCAGTACTTC. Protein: CASSALPGQGKPYEQYF.

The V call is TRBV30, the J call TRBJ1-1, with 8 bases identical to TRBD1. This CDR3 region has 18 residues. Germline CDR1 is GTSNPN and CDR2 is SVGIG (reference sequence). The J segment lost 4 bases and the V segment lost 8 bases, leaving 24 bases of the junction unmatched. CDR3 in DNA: TGTGCCGGCCTAGGCGGCCTTAAATTACAGGGGGGTGGCACTGAAGCTTTCTTT. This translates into CAGLGGLKLQGGGTEAFF.

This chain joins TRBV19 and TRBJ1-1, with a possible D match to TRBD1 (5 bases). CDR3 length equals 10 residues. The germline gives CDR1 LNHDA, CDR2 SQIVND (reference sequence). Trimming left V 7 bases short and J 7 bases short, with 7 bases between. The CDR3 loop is CASKRGEAFF. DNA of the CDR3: TGTGCCAGTAAAAGGGGTGAAGCTTTCTTT.